This T cell receptor beta chain is from a study of blood T cell repertoires in COVID-19. Study overall: Acute and convalescent COVID-19 specimens originated in the United States, Italy and Spain.

Germline V lookup: CDR1 SGHNT, CDR2 YYREEE (reference sequence). The CDR3 is 15 residues long. V lost 2 bases and J lost 6, with 17 bases in between. Per the authors' pipeline: Estimation of nucleated cell counts was performed using reference gene primer amplification. Assay: immunoSEQ multiplex PCR; the TCRdb copy retains only in-frame clones and omits some. V and J calls and clone size are given by that table; D and trimming were obtained from the DNA. The sample shows about 74,000 clones, more than 80% of them seen only once. Sequencing input: peripheral blood. The sequence was collected from a human donor in a cohort sampled during active COVID-19. The V gene is TRBV5-4, the J gene TRBJ1-2; the D gene is possibly TRBD1 (5 bases). CDR3 coding DNA: TGTGCCAGCAGCTTTATTGGCGGGGGGTCAAATGGCTACACCTTC. Its translation: CASSFIGGGSNGYTF.